These 16 T cell receptor beta chains share one sample of origin, sequenced in a study of graft-versus-host responses after intestinal transplantation. What these receptors recognize is not known. Sequencing used immunoSEQ multiplex PCR; TCRdb keeps in-frame clones, though not all of them. The profile shows fewer than 130,000 clones, 85% to 95% of them singletons. The specimen comprised unstimulated CD8+ T cells sorted from spleen or lymph node cells, sampled before intestinal transplant. These receptors all come from a human donor who received an intestinal transplant.

The gene calls are TRBV19 and TRBJ2-1; 9 positions match TRBD2. V gave up 2 bases and J gave up 9 bases; unmatched junction bases: 8. In germline, CDR1 is LNHDA, CDR2 SQIVND (reference sequence). The CDR3 length is 15 residues. The CDR3: CASSIRAGGGGEQFF. CDR3 sequence (DNA): TGTGCCAGTAGTATAAGGGCGGGAGGGGGCGGTGAGCAGTTCTTC.

This chain links TRBV10-3 with TRBJ1-5; D remains unclear. Germline values: CDR1 ENHRY, CDR2 SYGVKD. V lost 0 bases and J lost 3, with 3 bases in between. The CDR3 extends over 13 amino acids. The CDR3: CAISESNNQPQHF. DNA for the CDR3: TGTGCCATCAGTGAGTCAAACAATCAGCCCCAGCATTTT.

This chain uses TRBV27 with TRBJ1-4, with D tentatively TRBD1 (5 bases). Germline CDR1 and CDR2: MNHEY and SMNVEV (reference sequence). This CDR3 is 15 amino acids long. Deletions cut 6 bases from V and 8 bases from J, with 19 bases between. The CDR3 region has the DNA TGTGCCAGCAGGACCCGACAGACAAGCAGCGAAAAACTGTTTTTT. Its translation is CASRTRQTSSEKLFF. Full variable domain (outside the CDR3, taken from reference TRBV27 and TRBJ1-4): EAQVTQNPRYLITVTGKKLTVTCSQNMNHEYMSWYRQDPGLGLRQIYYSMNVEVTDKGDVPEGYKVSRKEKRNFPLILESPSPNQTSLYFCASRTRQTSSEKLFFGSGTQLSVL.

This sequence joins TRBV6-4 and TRBJ1-1; TRBD1 might be the D (5 bases). Germline CDR1 and CDR2: MRHNA and SNTAGT. CDR3 size: 16 residues. The V gene lost 2 bases and the J gene lost 1 base, with 14 bases spanning the gap. CDR3 protein: CASSDGGGSENTEAFF. The CDR3 nucleotides are TGTGCCAGCAGTGACGGGGGTGGCAGTGAGAACACTGAAGCTTTCTTT.

The chain uses TRBV2 and TRBJ2-5, with 12 bases that match TRBD2. This CDR3 is built from 17 residues. V shed 9 bases, J shed 4 bases, and the junction held 15 bases outside the gene matches. From germline, CDR1 is SNHLY and CDR2 FYNNEI. As DNA, the CDR3 is TGTGCCAGAGGTGGCCTAGCGGGAGGGCCGGGTCGAGAGACCCAGTACTTC. As protein: CARGGLAGGPGRETQYF.

The gene calls are TRBV13 and TRBJ1-1; TRBD1 aligns across 8 bases. The CDR3 length is 16 residues. Germline CDR1 and CDR2: PRHDT and FYEKMQ (reference sequence). V trimming: 5 bases; J trimming: 3 bases; junction bases outside the gene matches: 11. CDR3 nucleotide sequence: TGTGCCAGCAGCGAGGACAGGGCGGCTATGGACACTGAAGCTTTCTTT. Its translation: CASSEDRAAMDTEAFF.

This chain connects TRBV9 to TRBJ2-3, with no clear D. V dropped 0 bases and J dropped 6 bases, with 5 bases sitting between them. Germline loops: CDR1 SGDLS, CDR2 YYNGEE. There are 12 residues in the CDR3. This CDR3 is CASSVEQDTQYF. Written as DNA, the CDR3 is TGTGCCAGCAGCGTAGAACAGGATACGCAGTATTTT.

This rearrangement joins TRBV6-1 to TRBJ1-1, with 7 nucleotides matching TRBD1. This CDR3 is built from 13 residues. Trimming cost V 7 bases and J 5 bases; bases outside gene matches: 7. Germline CDR1 reads MNHNS; CDR2 reads SASEGT. Here the CDR3 reads CASKQGMWTEAFF. Here the CDR3 DNA reads TGTGCCAGCAAACAGGGGATGTGGACTGAAGCTTTCTTT.

A single count supports this clone. The junction shows a germline mismatch at one end, possibly a read error. The chain combines TRBV7-7 with TRBJ2-3; 7 bases are shared with TRBD1. The CDR3 totals 15 residues. Per germline, CDR1 SSHAT and CDR2 FNYEAQ (reference sequence). CDR3: CASSFRAGGTDTQYF. The CDR3 bases are TGTGCTAGCAGCTTTCGGGCAGGGGGAACAGATACGCAGTATTTT.

The V and J genes are TRBV9 and TRBJ2-1, with D possibly TRBD2 on 5 matching bases. V was shortened by 4 bases and J by 4 bases, with 18 bases between the two germline ends. The CDR3 is 16 residues long. Per the germline V gene, CDR1 is SGDLS and CDR2 is YYNGEE. The CDR3 is CASSPREPRHYNEQFF. In nucleotides, the CDR3 is TGTGCCAGCAGCCCCCGGGAACCCCGCCATTACAATGAGCAGTTCTTC.

The V call is TRBV29-1, the J call TRBJ1-2, with TRBD1 as a possible D gene (6 bases). CDR3 length: 12 amino acids. Germline CDR1 reads SQVTM; CDR2 reads ANQGSEA. V lost 7 bases, J lost 2 bases, and 11 bases lay in between. The CDR3 region has the DNA TGCAGCGGGGTTGGACAGAACTATGGCTACACCTTC. Its protein is CSGVGQNYGYTF.

CDR3 nucleotide sequence: TGTGCCAGCAGCTTAGATATACCGGGGGGCGGAATCACTGAAGCTTTCTTT. Its translation is CASSLDIPGGGITEAFF. V and J are TRBV7-8 and TRBJ1-1; maybe TRBD1 (6 bases). Germline CDR1 is SGHVS and CDR2 is FQNEAQ. V was trimmed by 1 base and J by 4 bases, leaving 19 bases between them. The CDR3 is 17 amino acids. The full variable domain, with the rest looked up from reference TRBV7-8 and TRBJ1-1, is GAGVSQSPRYKVAKRGQDVALRCDPISGHVSLFWYQQALGQGPEFLTYFQNEAQLDKSGLPSDRFFAERPEGSVSTLKIQRTQQEDSAVYLCASSLDIPGGGITEAFFGQGTRLTVV.

The chain combines TRBV7-9 with TRBJ1-1, with TRBD1 as a possible D gene (5 bases). The V gene lost 5 bases and the J gene lost 7 bases, with 20 bases spanning the gap. The CDR3 is 15 amino acids. Germline V lookup: CDR1 SEHNR, CDR2 FQNEAQ (reference sequence). The CDR3 DNA sequence: TGTGCCAGCAGCCGACTCATAGGGGAATCGGGTGAAGCTTTCTTT. Translation: CASSRLIGESGEAFF.

CDR3 nucleotide sequence: TGTGCCTGGAGTGACTCGATCACAGATACGCAGTATTTT. This codes for CAWSDSITDTQYF. This chain joins TRBV30 and TRBJ2-3, with D uncertain. The CDR3 runs to 13 residues. V was cut by 1 base and J by 2 bases, with 7 bases left in between. Germline CDR1 is GTSNPN and CDR2 is SVGIG (reference sequence).

The chain links TRBV4-1 to TRBJ2-5; D remains unclear. V was cut by 3 bases and J by 5 bases, with 10 bases left in between. Germline V lookup: CDR1 MGHRA, CDR2 YSYEKL. The CDR3 totals 13 residues. CDR3 region: CASSQSSRETQYF. Written as DNA, the CDR3 is TGCGCCAGCAGCCAGTCATCTCGTGAGACCCAGTACTTC.

The chain joins TRBV28 to TRBJ2-1; no clear D gene. Looked up from germline, CDR1 is MDHEN and CDR2 is SYDVKM. The CDR3 contains 14 residues. V was pared by 0 bases and J by 5 bases, with 8 bases between. The CDR3: CASSLWGGDNEQFF. Here the CDR3 DNA reads TGTGCCAGCAGTTTATGGGGCGGAGACAATGAGCAGTTCTTC.